This T cell receptor beta chain appears in the sequencing data of a study of cytomegalovirus exposure and HLA in healthy donors. The PCR had 60 Vbeta and 13 Jbeta primers. The assay was immunoSEQ multiplex PCR, and TCRdb's table has in-frame clones only and misses some. The sample consists of about 250,000 clones, approximately 85% of them appearing once. Material: PBMCs. The source of this sequence is a girl aged 2 to 9 in good health and CMV-seronegative.

CDR3 loop: CASSLTAGFYTDTQYF. CDR3 coding DNA: TGCGCCAGCAGCTTGACGGCGGGCTTTTACACAGATACGCAGTATTTT. This sequence joins TRBV5-1 and TRBJ2-3; maybe TRBD2 (5 bases). CDR1 is SGHRS and CDR2 is YFSETQ in the germline V gene. The CDR3 length is 16 residues. V dropped 1 base and J dropped 2 bases, with 14 bases sitting between them.